This T cell receptor beta chain appears in the sequencing data of a study of blood T cells in healthy people across ages. No fewer than 5.5 micrograms of total RNA were isolated from every sample. The second PCR ran roughly 7 to 12 cycles with a sample-barcoded 5' primer and J-beta primers. Each cDNA molecule, via a template-switch adaptor with 12 random nucleotides, was tagged. The yield of each sample was at least 2.5 million CDR3-containing paired-end reads. Using its own MiXCR run on the 5' RACE reads, TCRdb lists one record per CDR3 protein. This table holds some 1.1 million distinct CDR3 sequences, roughly two fifths found once. The CDR3 has 13 residues. V was pared by 4 bases and J by 4 bases, with 9 bases between. Germline V CDR1 and CDR2: SGHTA, FQGNSA.

This chain uses TRBV7-2 with TRBJ2-3; D is unclear. The sequencing input was blood. The source is a man aged 18 to 29 in good health. The CDR3 protein is CASSWTPPDTQYF. The CDR3 bases are TGTGCCAGCAGCTGGACGCCTCCAGATACGCAGTATTTT. The full variable domain, rest sourced from reference TRBV7-2 and TRBJ2-3, is GAGVSQSPSNKVTEKGKDVELRCDPISGHTALYWYRQSLGQGLEFLIYFQGNSAPDKSGLPSDRFSAERTGGSVSTLTIQRTQQEDSAVYLCASSWTPPDTQYFGPGTRLTVL.